These 32 T cell receptor beta chains were all obtained from the same sample, sequenced in a study of shared clonotypes between healthy human individuals. Sequencing was performed with immunoSEQ multiplex PCR; in TCRdb, only in-frame clones are kept and a portion is missing. The sample yields millions of clones, approximately 94% seen once. Naive CD8 cells lacked CD45RO and underwent positive selection for CCR7, leaving out terminally differentiated effector memory CD45RA+ cells. The specimen sequenced was naive CD8+ T cells sorted from blood. The receptor set was obtained from a man aged 18 to 35 in good health.

This clone was observed a handful of times. The gene calls are TRBV9 and TRBJ2-1, with D perhaps TRBD2 (6 bases). Looked up from germline, CDR1 is SGDLS and CDR2 is YYNGEE. The CDR3 runs to 17 residues. Trimming stripped 4 bases from V and 1 base from J, with 18 bases between. This CDR3 reads CASSPLGERASYNEQFF. The CDR3 nucleotides read TGTGCCAGCAGCCCACTGGGGGAGCGGGCGTCCTACAATGAGCAGTTCTTC.

V and J are TRBV5-1 and TRBJ2-7, with 10 bases lining up with TRBD1. The CDR3 sequence is 13 residues long. Losses at the gene ends were 4 bases for V and 4 bases for J; bases not matched to a gene: 2. Germline V gives CDR1 SGHRS, CDR2 YFSETQ. The CDR3 bases are TGCGCCAGCAGCGGACAGGGGGAGTACGAGCAGTACTTC. Protein sequence: CASSGQGEYEQYF.

On this clone itself: Other DNA variants within this sample encode the same CDR3. The V gene is TRBV28, the J gene TRBJ2-3; D unclear. V was pared by 2 bases and J by 3 bases, with 6 bases between. This CDR3 contains 13 residues. CDR1 MDHEN and CDR2 SYDVKM come from the germline V gene. In nucleotides, the CDR3 is TGTGCCAGCAGTTTAGGGCCGACAGATACGCAGTATTTT. This codes for CASSLGPTDTQYF.

The chain employs TRBV5-6 and TRBJ2-7; 7 positions agree with TRBD1. This CDR3 has 12 amino acids. Germline V CDR1 and CDR2: SGHDT, YYEEEE. The junction had 3 bases not matched to a gene; V was cut back by 3 bases and J by 6 bases. CDR3 nucleotides: TGTGCCAGCAGCTACGACAGGGCCGAGCAGTACTTC. It codes for CASSYDRAEQYF.

The chain combines TRBV29-1 with TRBJ2-1; D remains ambiguous. The V end lost 0 bases, the J end lost 8 bases, and 8 bases lay between the germline ends. The CDR3 extends over 12 amino acids. Germline CDR1 SQVTM, CDR2 ANQGSEA. CDR3 nucleotides: TGCAGCGTTGAAGAGGACGGGTATGAGCAGTTCTTC. This codes for CSVEEDGYEQFF.

The chain couples TRBV21-1 to TRBJ2-1. TRBV21-1 is termed a pseudogene. The CDR3 is 14 amino acids. The CDR3 DNA reads as TGTGCCAGCAGCAAATTGGGGAGACAGAAAATCCCGTTCTTC. Translated, it gives CASSKLGRQKIPFF.

The chain employs TRBV7-3 and TRBJ2-2; 11 bases map to TRBD1. Trimming cost V 1 base and J 7 bases; bases outside gene matches: 2. Germline CDR1 and CDR2: SGHTA and FQGTGA. The CDR3 length is 15 residues. The CDR3 DNA follows: TGTGCCAGCAGCTTAAGGGACAGGGGGATCGGGGAGCTGTTTTTT. Translating it yields CASSLRDRGIGELFF.

The chain recombines TRBV7-8 with TRBJ2-1; TRBD1 might be the D (5 bases). Between the trimmed V and J ends, which lost 1 base and 0 bases, there was a span of 13 bases. The CDR3 consists of 17 residues. Germline V CDR1 and CDR2: SGHVS, FQNEAQ. For the CDR3, the DNA is TGTGCCAGCAGCTTAGGGCAGGGATCGAGCTCCTACAATGAGCAGTTCTTC. It yields the protein CASSLGQGSSSYNEQFF.

This clone is a singleton in its sample. The chain has TRBV5-6 and TRBJ2-3; D is unclear. Germline CDR1 is SGHDT and CDR2 is YYEEEE. V was pared by 3 bases and J by 3 bases, with 14 bases between. The CDR3 is 15 amino acids. CDR3: CASSSARRWTDTQYF. CDR3 DNA: TGTGCCAGCAGCTCTGCGCGGAGATGGACAGATACGCAGTATTTT. The full variable domain, rest sourced from reference TRBV5-6 and TRBJ2-3, is DAGVTQSPTHLIKTRGQQVTLRCSPKSGHDTVSWYQQALGQGPQFIFQYYEEEERQRGNFPDRFSGHQFPNYSSELNVNALLLGDSALYLCASSSARRWTDTQYFGPGTRLTVL.

This clone has just one count. V and J are TRBV9 and TRBJ2-7; D ambiguous. The CDR3 is made up of 15 amino acids. CDR1 is SGDLS, CDR2 YYNGEE, per germline. Trimming stripped 1 base from V and 0 bases from J, with 11 bases between. CDR3 amino acids: CASSVNYRTSYEQYF. The CDR3 DNA is TGTGCCAGCAGCGTAAACTACCGTACCTCCTACGAGCAGTACTTC.

This clone appeared a single time. This chain joins TRBV19 and TRBJ1-2, with 7 bases identical to TRBD1. Trimming removed 7 bases from V and 4 bases from J; junction bases left unmatched: 9. CDR1 and CDR2 from the germline V gene are LNHDA and SQIVND (reference sequence). The CDR3 has 14 amino acids. CDR3 in DNA: TGTGCCAGTACCCCAGGGGGAGATTTCTATGGCTACACCTTC. It encodes CASTPGGDFYGYTF.

The V and J genes are TRBV21-1 and TRBJ2-7; the DNA was not compared with TRBD2, the D call given in the table. TRBV21-1 is a recognized pseudogene. The CDR3 length is 14 residues. CDR3 nucleotide sequence: TGTGCCAGCAGACTCGGGACTAGCGGTGCCCGAAAGGACTTC. Translated: CASRLGTSGARKDF.

The V gene is TRBV19, the J gene TRBJ1-1, with D maybe TRBD1 (5 bases). The V end lost 3 bases, the J end lost 8 bases, and 16 bases lay between the germline ends. Germline values: CDR1 LNHDA, CDR2 SQIVND (reference sequence). CDR3 length: 14 amino acids. CDR3 coding DNA: TGTGCCAGTAGTATTCTTTCGACAGCCGGGGAAGCTTTCTTT. Translating it yields CASSILSTAGEAFF.

The chain joins TRBV10-1 to TRBJ2-1; 7 bases are shared with TRBD2. The CDR3 totals 19 residues. Germline V gene lookup returns CDR1 WNHNN and CDR2 SYGVQD (reference sequence). The ends lost 2 bases at V and 2 bases at J; junction bases unmatched: 15. CDR3 DNA sequence: TGCGCCAGCAGTGAGAGCGGGGTAATGGGAGGGTTAACCTACAATGAGCAGTTCTTC. It yields the protein CASSESGVMGGLTYNEQFF.

J is TRBJ2-4 and V is TRBV2, with D possibly matching TRBD1 (5 bases). Trimming shortened V by 4 bases and J by 8 bases, and 18 bases separated the two germline ends. CDR1 is SNHLY, CDR2 FYNNEI, per germline. The CDR3 totals 15 residues. CDR3 protein: CASSATGGQRYIQYF. The CDR3 DNA is TGTGCCAGCAGTGCAACAGGCGGTCAGAGGTACATTCAGTACTTC.

This chain connects TRBV7-2 to TRBJ2-1; D not resolved. V lost 2 bases, J lost 10 bases, and 9 bases lay in between. CDR1 is SGHTA and CDR2 is FQGNSA in the germline V gene. The CDR3 contains 12 residues. CDR3 amino acids: CASSLLGLEQFF. CDR3 in DNA: TGTGCCAGCAGCTTATTGGGGTTGGAGCAGTTCTTC.

The chain is built from TRBV4-1 and TRBJ2-3; D uncertain. The V gene lost 0 bases and the J gene lost 7 bases, with 11 bases spanning the gap. The germline gives CDR1 MGHRA, CDR2 YSYEKL. The CDR3 has 14 residues. For the CDR3, the DNA is TGCGCCAGCAGCCAAGATTCGAGTGCAAATACGCAGTATTTT. The encoded protein is CASSQDSSANTQYF.

This chain connects TRBV27 to TRBJ1-1; D uncertain. Trimming took off 0 bases at V and 2 bases at J, with 10 bases between the two ends. The length of the CDR3 is 15 residues. The germline gives CDR1 MNHEY, CDR2 SMNVEV (reference sequence). CDR3 in DNA: TGTGCCAGCAGTTTATCCCCCAGGAGTAACACTGAAGCTTTCTTT. This codes for CASSLSPRSNTEAFF.

This sequence joins TRBV7-9 and TRBJ2-1, with TRBD1 matching 10 bases. V trimming: 2 bases; J trimming: 8 bases; junction bases outside the gene matches: 12. CDR3 length equals 17 residues. Germline V gene sequence: CDR1 SEHNR, CDR2 FQNEAQ (reference sequence). The CDR3 DNA reads TGTGCCAGCAGCTTAACCTACTCGGGACAGGGGAATGATGAGCAGTTCTTC. This sequence encodes CASSLTYSGQGNDEQFF.

The gene calls are TRBV5-5 and TRBJ1-6, with TRBD1 as a possible D gene (6 bases). CDR3 size: 16 residues. Germline CDR1 SGHKS, CDR2 YYEKEE (reference sequence). The ends were cut back, 4 bases at V and 10 bases at J, with 21 bases in the middle. This CDR3 reads CASSPDRLYTRSPLHF. The CDR3 coding sequence is TGTGCCAGCAGCCCCGACAGGCTTTATACTCGCTCACCCCTCCACTTT.

This chain connects TRBV5-6 to TRBJ2-7; 7 bases match TRBD1. CDR1 SGHDT and CDR2 YYEEEE come from the germline V gene. With 3 bases clipped from V and 3 bases from J, the junction kept 3 bases outside the gene matches. The CDR3 sequence is 13 residues long. The CDR3 loop reads CASSSDRFYEQYF. The CDR3 bases are TGTGCCAGCAGCTCGGACAGGTTCTACGAGCAGTACTTC.

The chain combines TRBV6-5 with TRBJ2-7; 11 bases are a match to TRBD2. Unmatched junction bases numbered 8, after V lost 6 bases and J lost 7 bases. The CDR3 covers 14 residues. Germline CDR1 reads MNHEY; CDR2 reads SVGAGI. The CDR3 region has the DNA TGTGCCAGCAGCCCGACTAGCGGGACCCCAGAGCAGTACTTC. This gives the protein CASSPTSGTPEQYF.

The CDR3 bases are TGCGCCAGCAGCTTGGAGGGAGACCCTAATGAAAAACTGTTTTTT. Residues: CASSLEGDPNEKLFF. V and J are TRBV5-1 and TRBJ1-4; D is uncertain. Germline V gene lookup returns CDR1 SGHRS and CDR2 YFSETQ. CDR3 size: 15 residues. Between the trimmed V and J ends, which lost 0 bases and 3 bases, there was a span of 9 bases. Together with reference TRBV5-1 and TRBJ1-4, the CDR3 gives the full variable domain: KAGVTQTPRYLIKTRGQQVTLSCSPISGHRSVSWYQQTPGQGLQFLFEYFSETQRNKGNFPGRFSGRQFSNSRSEMNVSTLELGDSALYLCASSLEGDPNEKLFFGSGTQLSVL.

J is TRBJ2-1 and V is TRBV7-8; 12 bases are a match to TRBD2. CDR3 length: 17 residues. The V and J ends lost 1 base and 5 bases, in that order; junction bases with no gene match: 6. Germline lookup yields CDR1 SGHVS and CDR2 FQNEAQ. CDR3 DNA: TGTGCCAGCAGCTTAGGGCTAGCGGGAGGGTTCCACAATGAGCAGTTCTTC. Its protein product is CASSLGLAGGFHNEQFF.

Remarks on this clone: Other nucleotide sequences from this sample produce the same CDR3. The rearrangement uses TRBV6-1 and TRBJ1-3, with D unresolved. Germline loops: CDR1 MNHNS, CDR2 SASEGT. Trimming left V 2 bases short and J 0 bases short, with 5 bases between. This CDR3 contains 14 residues. Here the CDR3 reads CASSEYSSGNTIYF. Written as DNA, the CDR3 is TGTGCCAGCAGTGAATACTCCTCTGGAAACACCATATATTTT.

The chain is built from TRBV19 and TRBJ2-7, with 14 bases that match TRBD2. The CDR3 is 16 residues long. CDR1 is LNHDA, CDR2 SQIVND, per germline (reference sequence). V shed 6 bases, J shed 3 bases, and the junction held 7 bases outside the gene matches. CDR3 loop: CASSSGGLAGVYEQYF. As DNA, the CDR3 is TGTGCCAGTAGCTCGGGGGGACTAGCGGGAGTCTACGAGCAGTACTTC.

The rearrangement uses TRBV7-3 and TRBJ2-7, with D possibly matching TRBD1 (5 bases). V lost 0 bases and J lost 3, with 15 bases in between. The CDR3 runs 16 residues. From germline, CDR1 is SGHTA and CDR2 FQGTGA. The CDR3 protein is CASSLTNQGNVYEQYF. The CDR3 DNA sequence: TGTGCCAGCAGCTTAACGAATCAGGGAAACGTCTACGAGCAGTACTTC.

Notes on this clone: The identical CDR3 is also encoded by other nucleotide sequences in the sample. CDR3 bases: TGTGCCAGCAGCTGGACAGGAACTAACTATGGCTACACCTTC. Amino acids: CASSWTGTNYGYTF. V usage is TRBV27 and J usage is TRBJ1-2; the match to TRBD1 covers 7 bases. The germline V gene encodes CDR1 MNHEY and CDR2 SMNVEV (reference sequence). Trimming removed 6 bases from V and 0 bases from J; junction bases left unmatched: 4. CDR3 length: 14 amino acids.

The V and J genes are TRBV28 and TRBJ2-7; D is undetermined. Germline V gives CDR1 MDHEN, CDR2 SYDVKM. CDR3 length: 13 amino acids. Trimming stripped 6 bases from V and 6 bases from J, with 15 bases between. For the CDR3, the DNA is TGTGCCAGCAGACCGGGCCAGTCGTCCGAGCAGTACTTC. Protein sequence: CASRPGQSSEQYF.

The chain is built from TRBV30 and TRBJ2-3; 12 bases align to TRBD1. CDR1 is GTSNPN, CDR2 SVGIG, per germline (reference sequence). The CDR3 runs to 16 residues. J was trimmed by 5 bases and V by 1 base; bases with no gene match: 7. The CDR3: CAWSAGTGGEGDTQYF. For the CDR3, the DNA is TGTGCCTGGAGTGCAGGGACAGGGGGCGAGGGAGATACGCAGTATTTT.

This clone was seen only a few times. J is TRBJ1-5 and V is TRBV6-5; 7 nucleotides align to TRBD1. The V gene end was trimmed by 8 bases and the J gene end by 1 base; junction bases not matched to a gene: 2. Looked up from germline, CDR1 is MNHEY and CDR2 is SVGAGI. CDR3 size: 13 residues. The CDR3 DNA is TGTGCCAGCGCAGGGGGGAGCAATCAGCCCCAGCATTTT. This sequence encodes CASAGGSNQPQHF.

The chain uses TRBV28 and TRBJ1-2; 7 nucleotides align to TRBD1. With 4 bases clipped from V and 2 bases from J, the junction kept 4 bases outside the gene matches. This CDR3 spans 14 amino acids. Germline values: CDR1 MDHEN, CDR2 SYDVKM. For the CDR3, the DNA is TGTGCCAGCAGTTCTCCAGGGGGGAACTATGGCTACACCTTC. Residues: CASSSPGGNYGYTF.